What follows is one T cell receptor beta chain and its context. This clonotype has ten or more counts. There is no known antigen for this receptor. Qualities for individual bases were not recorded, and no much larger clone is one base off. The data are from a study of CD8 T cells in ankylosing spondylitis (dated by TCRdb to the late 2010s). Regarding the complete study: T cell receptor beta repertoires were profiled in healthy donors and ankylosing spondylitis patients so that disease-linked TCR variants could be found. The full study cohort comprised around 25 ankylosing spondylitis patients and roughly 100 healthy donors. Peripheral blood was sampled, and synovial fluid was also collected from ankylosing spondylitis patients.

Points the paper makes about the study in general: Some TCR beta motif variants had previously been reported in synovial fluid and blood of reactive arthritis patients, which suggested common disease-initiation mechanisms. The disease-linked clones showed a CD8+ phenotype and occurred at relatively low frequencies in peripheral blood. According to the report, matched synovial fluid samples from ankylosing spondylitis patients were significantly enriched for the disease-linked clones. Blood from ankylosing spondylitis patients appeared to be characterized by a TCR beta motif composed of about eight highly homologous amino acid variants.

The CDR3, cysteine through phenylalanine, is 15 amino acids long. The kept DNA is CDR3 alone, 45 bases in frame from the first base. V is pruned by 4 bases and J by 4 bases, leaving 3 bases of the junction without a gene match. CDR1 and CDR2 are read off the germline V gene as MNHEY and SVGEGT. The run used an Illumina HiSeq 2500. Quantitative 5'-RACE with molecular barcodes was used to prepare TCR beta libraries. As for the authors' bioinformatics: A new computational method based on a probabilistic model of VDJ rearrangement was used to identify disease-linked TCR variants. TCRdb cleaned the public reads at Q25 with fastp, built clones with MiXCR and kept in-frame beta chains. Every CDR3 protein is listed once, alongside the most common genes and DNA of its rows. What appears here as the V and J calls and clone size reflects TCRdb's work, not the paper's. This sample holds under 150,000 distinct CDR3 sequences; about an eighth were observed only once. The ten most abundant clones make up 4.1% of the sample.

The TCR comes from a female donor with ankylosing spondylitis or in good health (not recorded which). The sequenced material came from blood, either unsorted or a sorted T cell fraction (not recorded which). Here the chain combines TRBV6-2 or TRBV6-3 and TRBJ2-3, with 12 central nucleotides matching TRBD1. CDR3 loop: CASSSGTGGSDTQYF. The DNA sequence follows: TGTGCCAGCAGTTCCGGGACAGGGGGCTCAGATACGCAGTATTTT.